These 26 T cell receptor beta chains originate from one sample sequenced in a study of T cells expressing NK-cell markers. With the 5' RACE reads reprocessed, TCRdb shows one record per CDR3 protein and no DNA. This repertoire includes a few hundred thousand distinct CDR3 sequences. Sequenced: blood T cells: a sorted CD56 or NKG2C T cell subset, CD4+ or CD8+ T cells, or bulk PBMC T cells (not recorded which). The receptor set was obtained from a man aged 18 to 69 in good health.

This chain joins TRBV4-2 and TRBJ2-2; TCRdb reports TRBD1, a call that lacks DNA to check it against. Germline V gene data show CDR1 as LGHNA and CDR2 as YNFKEQ. The CDR3 has 17 amino acids. The CDR3 sequence: CASSQDRRGVNTGELFF.

The chain carries TRBV2 and TRBJ2-5. Germline values: CDR1 SNHLY, CDR2 FYNNEI. This CDR3 contains 14 residues. The chain's CDR3 is CASSGSRIQETQYF.

The CDR3 loop is CSARFGRGGLHSYEQYF. This rearrangement joins TRBV20-1 to TRBJ2-7; TCRdb reports TRBD2, a call that lacks DNA to check it against. The CDR3 runs to 17 residues. The germline V gene encodes CDR1 DFQATT and CDR2 SNEGSKA (reference sequence).

The CDR3: CASSRQRLAGIETQYF. The V gene is TRBV4-1, the J gene TRBJ2-5; the TCRdb D gene call, TRBD2, has no DNA to confirm it. Germline V gives CDR1 MGHRA, CDR2 YSYEKL. This CDR3 region has 16 residues.

The rearrangement joins TRBV15 to TRBJ2-6; TCRdb picks TRBD1, but there is no DNA to check that call. The CDR3 runs to 19 residues. Germline V gene sequence: CDR1 LNHNV, CDR2 YYDKDF (reference sequence). This CDR3 is CATSSGLVGAYSGANVLTF.

This chain links TRBV7-9 with TRBJ1-4. Germline-derived CDR1 and CDR2 are SEHNR and FQNEAQ (reference sequence). This CDR3 region has 15 residues. The CDR3: CASSLAPANNEKLFF.

This CDR3 reads CSARGDQETQYF. V is TRBV20-1 and J is TRBJ2-5. Germline V gene data show CDR1 as DFQATT and CDR2 as SNEGSKA (reference sequence). This CDR3 region has 12 residues.

J is TRBJ2-3 and V is TRBV4-1. The CDR3 has 17 residues. The germline gives CDR1 MGHRA, CDR2 YSYEKL. The CDR3 sequence: CASSPEDGSIFTDTQYF.

The rearrangement links TRBV11-2 to TRBJ2-5; the D gene TCRdb calls, TRBD2, cannot be checked with no DNA. CDR1 is SGHAT, CDR2 FQNNGV, per germline. The CDR3 length is 16 residues. The CDR3 protein is CASSFSRGGAGETQYF.

The chain combines TRBV2 with TRBJ2-2; no DNA is available, so the TRBD1 call from TCRdb remains unchecked. The CDR3 spans 14 residues. The germline V gene encodes CDR1 SNHLY and CDR2 FYNNEI. The CDR3 loop is CASIRQGVTGELFF.

V usage is TRBV20-1 and J usage is TRBJ2-3; TCRdb outputs TRBD1, but without DNA this stays unchecked. The CDR3 runs to 16 residues. Germline CDR1 is DFQATT and CDR2 is SNEGSKA (reference sequence). This CDR3 is CSASGASAISTDTQYF.

The chain carries TRBV15 and TRBJ1-2; TCRdb's D gene call, TRBD1, goes unchecked for lack of DNA. CDR1 LNHNV and CDR2 YYDKDF come from the germline V gene (reference sequence). This CDR3 comprises 17 residues. The CDR3 loop is CATSRDRGRGPNYGYTF. Filled out from reference TRBV15 and TRBJ1-2, the complete variable domain reads DAMVIQNPRYQVTQFGKPVTLSCSQTLNHNVMYWYQQKSSQAPKLLFHYYDKDFNNEADTPDNFQSRRPNTSFCFLDIRSPGLGDTAMYLCATSRDRGRGPNYGYTFGSGTRLTVV.

The rearrangement uses TRBV19 and TRBJ1-1; the D gene TCRdb calls, TRBD1, cannot be checked with no DNA. The V gene's germline CDR1 is LNHDA and CDR2 SQIVND (reference sequence). The CDR3 runs to 13 residues. The CDR3 region is CASSRGRYTEAFF.

The rearrangement joins TRBV11-2 to TRBJ2-7. There are 13 residues in the CDR3. CDR1 SGHAT and CDR2 FQNNGV come from the germline V gene. CDR3 protein: CASSLGQLYEQYF.

V gene TRBV20-1 combines with J gene TRBJ2-1; TCRdb picks TRBD1, but there is no DNA to check that call. CDR1 and CDR2 (germline): DFQATT, SNEGSKA (reference sequence). The CDR3 covers 14 residues. The CDR3 loop is CSADGGPRYNEQFF.

The V and J genes are TRBV15 and TRBJ2-1; the D call of TRBD2 rests on TCRdb alone, since no DNA is present to check it. CDR3 size: 17 residues. Germline V gene lookup returns CDR1 LNHNV and CDR2 YYDKDF (reference sequence). The CDR3 reads CATSENSGGYSYNEQFF.

The CDR3 here is CASSFSEETQYF. The chain recombines TRBV5-1 with TRBJ2-5. Germline V gene sequence: CDR1 SGHRS, CDR2 YFSETQ. The CDR3 covers 12 residues. The complete variable domain, with remaining parts taken from reference TRBV5-1 and TRBJ2-5, reads KAGVTQTPRYLIKTRGQQVTLSCSPISGHRSVSWYQQTPGQGLQFLFEYFSETQRNKGNFPGRFSGRQFSNSRSEMNVSTLELGDSALYLCASSFSEETQYFGPGTRLLVL.

The genes are TRBV5-1 and TRBJ2-7; there is no DNA to check the TCRdb D call of TRBD1. CDR1 is SGHRS, CDR2 YFSETQ, per germline. The CDR3 extends over 13 amino acids. The CDR3 loop is CASNPGATDEQYF.

This sequence joins TRBV20-1 and TRBJ2-7; TCRdb's assignment of TRBD2 cannot be checked, as there is no DNA. Germline V gene sequence: CDR1 DFQATT, CDR2 SNEGSKA (reference sequence). The CDR3 sequence is 15 residues long. This CDR3 reads CSATSRAGPSYEQYF.

V is TRBV4-1 and J is TRBJ2-6. Germline values: CDR1 MGHRA, CDR2 YSYEKL. The CDR3 loop spans 19 amino acids. CDR3 loop: CASSQDYAKGSPGANVLTF.

The chain recombines TRBV20-1 with TRBJ2-3; the TCRdb call, TRBD2, lacks DNA for checking. The CDR3 covers 14 residues. The germline V gene has CDR1 DFQATT and CDR2 SNEGSKA (reference sequence). CDR3 protein: CTALLLAEADTQYF.

The gene calls are TRBV12-3 or TRBV12-4 and TRBJ1-2; the TCRdb call, TRBD1, lacks DNA for checking. The CDR3 loop spans 15 amino acids. The CDR3 reads CASSPRARGNYGYTF.

This chain links TRBV7-2 with TRBJ2-3; TCRdb's D call, TRBD1, is unchecked because there is no DNA. This CDR3 contains 12 residues. Looked up from germline, CDR1 is SGHTA and CDR2 is FQGNSA. CDR3 amino acids: CASKGGSDTQYF. Full variable domain (rest looked up from reference TRBV7-2 and TRBJ2-3): GAGVSQSPSNKVTEKGKDVELRCDPISGHTALYWYRQSLGQGLEFLIYFQGNSAPDKSGLPSDRFSAERTGGSVSTLTIQRTQQEDSAVYLCASKGGSDTQYFGPGTRLTVL.

The chain employs TRBV21-1 and TRBJ2-1; the D call from TCRdb, TRBD2, cannot be confirmed without DNA. TRBV21-1 is deemed a pseudogene. This CDR3 comprises 17 residues. CDR3 protein: CASSKAERGGSFREQFF.

The chain couples TRBV12-3 or TRBV12-4 to TRBJ2-5; TCRdb's assignment of TRBD2 cannot be checked, as there is no DNA. The CDR3 has 16 residues. Here the CDR3 reads CASSPLRLAGQETQYF.

The chain has TRBV10-3 and TRBJ2-7; as DNA is missing, the TRBD2 call by TCRdb cannot be tested. Germline V gene sequence: CDR1 ENHRY, CDR2 SYGVKD. There are 13 residues in the CDR3. CDR3 amino acids: CAIRDRATYEQYF.